This section outlines one T cell receptor beta chain sequence together with its context. This CDR3 has 11 residues. Trimming stripped 5 bases from V and 4 bases from J, with 6 bases between. The germline CDR1 and CDR2 sequences are GTSNPN and SVGIG (reference sequence). The entry originates in a study of CD8+ T cells in alopecia areata. Sequencing relied on a cDNA template that was reverse transcribed from extracted RNA. The method was immunoSEQ multiplex PCR; TCRdb's version includes in-frame clones alone and lacks a portion of them. The data hold about 170,000 clones, with 50% to 75% observed a single time. The sample's treatment: oral pan-JAK inhibitor, 5-10 mg twice daily.

The sequence was collected from a human donor with alopecia areata. The source was CD4+ T cells sorted from blood, collected between weeks 55 and 65, from a patient treated with tofacitinib. The chain combines TRBV30 with TRBJ2-1; D is unclear. The CDR3 loop is CAWHRYNEQFF. The DNA of the CDR3 is TGTGCCTGGCACAGATACAATGAGCAGTTCTTC.